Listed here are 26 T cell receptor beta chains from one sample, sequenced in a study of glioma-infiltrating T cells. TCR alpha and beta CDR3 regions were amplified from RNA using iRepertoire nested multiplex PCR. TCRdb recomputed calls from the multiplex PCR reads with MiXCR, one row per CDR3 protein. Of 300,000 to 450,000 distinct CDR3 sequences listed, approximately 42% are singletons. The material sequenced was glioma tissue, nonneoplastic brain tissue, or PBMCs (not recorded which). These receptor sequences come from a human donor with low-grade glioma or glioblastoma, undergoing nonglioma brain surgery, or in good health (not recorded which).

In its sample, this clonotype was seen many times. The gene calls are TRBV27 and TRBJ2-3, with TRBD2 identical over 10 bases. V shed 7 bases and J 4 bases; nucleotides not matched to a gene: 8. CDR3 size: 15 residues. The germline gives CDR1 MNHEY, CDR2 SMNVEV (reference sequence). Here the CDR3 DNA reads TGTGCCAGCACCCCGACTAGCGGGCCCTCAGATACGCAGTATTTT. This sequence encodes CASTPTSGPSDTQYF.

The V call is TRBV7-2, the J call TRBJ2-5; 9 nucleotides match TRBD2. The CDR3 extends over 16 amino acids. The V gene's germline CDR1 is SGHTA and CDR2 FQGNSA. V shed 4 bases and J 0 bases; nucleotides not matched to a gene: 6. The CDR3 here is CASSYQAGGNQETQYF. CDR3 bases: TGTGCCAGCAGCTACCAAGCGGGGGGAAACCAAGAGACCCAGTACTTC.

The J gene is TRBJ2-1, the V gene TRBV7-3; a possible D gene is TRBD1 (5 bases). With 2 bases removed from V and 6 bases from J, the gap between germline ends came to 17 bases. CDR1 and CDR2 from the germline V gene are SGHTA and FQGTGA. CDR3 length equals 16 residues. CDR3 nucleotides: TGTGCCAGCAGCTTAGTAGGTTGGACACCCTCCAATGAGCAGTTCTTC. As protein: CASSLVGWTPSNEQFF.

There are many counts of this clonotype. The CDR3 reads CASNQAWGTGELFF. The CDR3 bases are TGTGCCAGCAATCAAGCGTGGGGGACCGGGGAGCTGTTTTTT. The chain employs TRBV27 and TRBJ2-2, with D perhaps being TRBD1 or TRBD2 (5 bases each). V shed 7 bases and J shed 5 bases, with 14 bases lying between them. The CDR3 is 14 amino acids. In germline, CDR1 is MNHEY, CDR2 SMNVEV (reference sequence).

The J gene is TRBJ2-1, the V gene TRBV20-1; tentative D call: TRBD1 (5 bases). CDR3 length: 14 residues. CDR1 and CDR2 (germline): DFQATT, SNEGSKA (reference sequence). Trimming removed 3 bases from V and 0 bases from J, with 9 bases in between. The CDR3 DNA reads TGCAGTGCTAGGAAGGGGTACTCCTACAATGAGCAGTTCTTC. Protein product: CSARKGYSYNEQFF.

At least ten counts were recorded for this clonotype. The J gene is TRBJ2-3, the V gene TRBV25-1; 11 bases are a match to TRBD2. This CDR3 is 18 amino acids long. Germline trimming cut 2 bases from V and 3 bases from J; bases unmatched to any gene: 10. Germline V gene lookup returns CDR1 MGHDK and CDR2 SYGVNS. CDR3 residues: CASSESHPGLAVTDTQYF. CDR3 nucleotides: TGTGCCAGCAGTGAAAGCCACCCGGGACTAGCGGTTACAGATACGCAGTATTTT.

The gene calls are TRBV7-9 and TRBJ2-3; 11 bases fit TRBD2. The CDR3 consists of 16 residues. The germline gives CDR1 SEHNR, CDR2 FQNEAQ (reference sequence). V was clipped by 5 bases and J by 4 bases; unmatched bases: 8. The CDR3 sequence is CASSPPSGRKADTQYF. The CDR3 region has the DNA TGTGCCAGCAGCCCACCTAGCGGGAGGAAAGCAGATACGCAGTATTTT.

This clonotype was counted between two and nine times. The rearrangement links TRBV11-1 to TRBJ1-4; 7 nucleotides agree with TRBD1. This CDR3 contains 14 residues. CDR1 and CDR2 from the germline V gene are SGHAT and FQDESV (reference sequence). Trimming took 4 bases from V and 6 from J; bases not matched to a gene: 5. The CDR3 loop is CASSSDRTHEKLFF. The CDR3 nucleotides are TGTGCCAGCAGCTCGGACAGGACTCATGAAAAACTGTTTTTT.

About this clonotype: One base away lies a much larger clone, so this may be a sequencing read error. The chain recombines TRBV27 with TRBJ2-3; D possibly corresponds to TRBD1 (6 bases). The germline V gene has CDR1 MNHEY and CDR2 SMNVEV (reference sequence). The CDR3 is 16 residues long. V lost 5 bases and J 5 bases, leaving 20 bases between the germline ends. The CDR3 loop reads CASSLTTGCGQDTQYF. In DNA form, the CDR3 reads TGTGCCAGCAGTCTGACGACAGGTTGCGGGCAAGATACGCAGTATTTT.

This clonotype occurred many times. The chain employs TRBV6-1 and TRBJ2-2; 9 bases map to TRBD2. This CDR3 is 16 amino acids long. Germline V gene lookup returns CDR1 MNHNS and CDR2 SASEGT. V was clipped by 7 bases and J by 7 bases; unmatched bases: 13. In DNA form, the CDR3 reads TGTGCCAGCAATTCAAGAGTTAGCGGGAGCGGCGGGGAGCTGTTTTTT. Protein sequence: CASNSRVSGSGGELFF.

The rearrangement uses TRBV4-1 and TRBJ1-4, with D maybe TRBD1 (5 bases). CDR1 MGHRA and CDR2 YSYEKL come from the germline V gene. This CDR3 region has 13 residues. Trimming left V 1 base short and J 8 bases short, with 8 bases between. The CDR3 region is CASSQGRGEKLFF. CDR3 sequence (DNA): TGCGCCAGCAGCCAAGGACGGGGGGAAAAACTGTTTTTT.

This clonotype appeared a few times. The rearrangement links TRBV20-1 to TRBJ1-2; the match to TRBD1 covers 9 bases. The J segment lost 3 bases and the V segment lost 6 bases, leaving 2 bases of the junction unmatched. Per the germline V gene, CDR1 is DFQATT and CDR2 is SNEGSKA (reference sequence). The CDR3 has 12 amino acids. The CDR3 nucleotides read TGCAGTGCCGGGACAGGGTACTATGGCTACACCTTC. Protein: CSAGTGYYGYTF.

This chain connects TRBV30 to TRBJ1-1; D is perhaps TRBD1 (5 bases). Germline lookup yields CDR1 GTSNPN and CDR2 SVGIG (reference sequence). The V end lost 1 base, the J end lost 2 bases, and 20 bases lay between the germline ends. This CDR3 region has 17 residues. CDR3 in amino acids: CAWSAGAAGRLNTEAFF. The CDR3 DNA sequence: TGTGCCTGGAGTGCCGGGGCGGCTGGCAGACTCAACACTGAAGCTTTCTTT.

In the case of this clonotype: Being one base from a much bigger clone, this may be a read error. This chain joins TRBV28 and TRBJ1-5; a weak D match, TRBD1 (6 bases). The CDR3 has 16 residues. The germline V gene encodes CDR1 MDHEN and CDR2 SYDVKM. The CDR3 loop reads CASTSRQVRRNQTQHF. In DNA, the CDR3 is TGTGCCAGCACCTCAAGACAGGTCAGGCGCAATCAGACCCAGCATTTT. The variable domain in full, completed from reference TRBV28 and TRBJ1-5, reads DVKVTQSSRYLVKRTGEKVFLECVQDMDHENMFWYRQDPGLGLRLIYFSYDVKMKEKGDIPEGYSVSREKKERFSLILESASTNQTSMYLCASTSRQVRRNQTQHFGDGTRLSIL.

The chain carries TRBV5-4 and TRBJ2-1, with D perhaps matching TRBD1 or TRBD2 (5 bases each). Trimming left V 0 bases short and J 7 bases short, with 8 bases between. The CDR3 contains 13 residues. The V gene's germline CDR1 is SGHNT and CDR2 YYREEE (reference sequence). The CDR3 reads CASSLVGENEQFF. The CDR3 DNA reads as TGTGCCAGCAGCTTGGTGGGGGAGAATGAGCAGTTCTTC.

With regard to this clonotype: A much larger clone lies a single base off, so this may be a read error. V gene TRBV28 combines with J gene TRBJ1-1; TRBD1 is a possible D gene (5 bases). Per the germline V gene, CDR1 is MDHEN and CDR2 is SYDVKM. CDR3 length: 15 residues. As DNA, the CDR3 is TGTGCCAGCAGTTTAGATCCGGGCTGGGGCACTGAAGGTTTCTTT. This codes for CASSLDPGWGTEGFF.

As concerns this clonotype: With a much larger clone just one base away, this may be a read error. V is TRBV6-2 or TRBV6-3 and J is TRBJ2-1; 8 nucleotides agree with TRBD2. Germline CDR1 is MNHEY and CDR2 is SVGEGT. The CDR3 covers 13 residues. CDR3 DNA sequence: TGTACCAGCAGGTCTAGCGGGTACAATGAGCAGTTCTTC. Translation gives CTSRSSGYNEQFF.

As DNA, the CDR3 is TGTGCCAGCAGCCAGGTCGCAGGGAGCCAGCCCCAGCATTTT. Translation gives CASSQVAGSQPQHF. V is TRBV4-2 and J is TRBJ1-5; D may be TRBD1 (5 bases). The V gene lost 3 bases and the J gene lost 7 bases, with 13 bases spanning the gap. The CDR3 totals 14 residues. The germline CDR1 and CDR2 sequences are LGHNA and YNFKEQ.

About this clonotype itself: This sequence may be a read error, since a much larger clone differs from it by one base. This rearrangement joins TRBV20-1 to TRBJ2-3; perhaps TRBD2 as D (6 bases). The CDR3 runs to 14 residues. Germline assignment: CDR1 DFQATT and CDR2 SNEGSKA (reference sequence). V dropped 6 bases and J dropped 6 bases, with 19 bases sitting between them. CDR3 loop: CSATRRRAEDTQYF. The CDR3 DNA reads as TGCAGTGCGACTAGGAGGAGGGCCGAGGATACGCAGTATTTT.

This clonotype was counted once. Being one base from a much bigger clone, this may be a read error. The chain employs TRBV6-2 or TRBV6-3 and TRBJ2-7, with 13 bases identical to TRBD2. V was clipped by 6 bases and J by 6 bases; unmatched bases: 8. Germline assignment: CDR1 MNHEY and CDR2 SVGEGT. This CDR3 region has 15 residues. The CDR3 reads CASRLLAGGPFEQYF. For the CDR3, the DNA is TGTGCCAGCAGGCTACTAGCGGGAGGGCCCTTCGAGCAGTACTTC.

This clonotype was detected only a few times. The CDR3, as DNA: TGTGCCAGCAGCCCTCTCCGCGGGAGGGCCTACGAGCAGTACTTC. Amino acid sequence: CASSPLRGRAYEQYF. This rearrangement joins TRBV28 to TRBJ2-7; 9 bases are a match to TRBD2. V trimming: 6 bases; J trimming: 2 bases; junction bases outside the gene matches: 8. Germline V CDR1 and CDR2: MDHEN, SYDVKM. CDR3 size: 15 residues.

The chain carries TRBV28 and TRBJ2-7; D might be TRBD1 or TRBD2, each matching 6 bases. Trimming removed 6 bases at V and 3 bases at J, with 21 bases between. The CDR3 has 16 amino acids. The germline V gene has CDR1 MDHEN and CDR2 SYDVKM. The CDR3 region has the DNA TGTGCCAGCAGGGGCCTAGGGACAAGGGGACTCTACGAGCAGTACTTC. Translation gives CASRGLGTRGLYEQYF.

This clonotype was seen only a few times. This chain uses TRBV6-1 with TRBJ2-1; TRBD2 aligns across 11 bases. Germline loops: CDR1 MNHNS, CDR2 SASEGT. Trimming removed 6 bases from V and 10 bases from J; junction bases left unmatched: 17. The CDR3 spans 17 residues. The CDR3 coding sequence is TGTGCCAGCAGCCTTCGTCTCGAGGTAGCGGGAGGGGACGAGCAGTTCTTC. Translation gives CASSLRLEVAGGDEQFF.

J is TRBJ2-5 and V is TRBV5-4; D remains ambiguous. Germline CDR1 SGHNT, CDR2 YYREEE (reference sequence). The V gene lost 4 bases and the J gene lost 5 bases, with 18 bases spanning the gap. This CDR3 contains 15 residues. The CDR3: CASSPPLGGPETQYF. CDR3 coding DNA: TGTGCCAGCAGCCCCCCCCTCGGTGGGCCGGAGACCCAGTACTTC.

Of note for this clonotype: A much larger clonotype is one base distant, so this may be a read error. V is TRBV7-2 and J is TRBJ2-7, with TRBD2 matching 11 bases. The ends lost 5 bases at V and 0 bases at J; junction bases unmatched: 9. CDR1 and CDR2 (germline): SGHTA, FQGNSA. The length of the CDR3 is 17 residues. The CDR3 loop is CASSKWTSGHSSYEQYF. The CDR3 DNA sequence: TGTGCCAGCAGCAAGTGGACTAGCGGGCATAGCTCCTACGAGCAGTACTTC.

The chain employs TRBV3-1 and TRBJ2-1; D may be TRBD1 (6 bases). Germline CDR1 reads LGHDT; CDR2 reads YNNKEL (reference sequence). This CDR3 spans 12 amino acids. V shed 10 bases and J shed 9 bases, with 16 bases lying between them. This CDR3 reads CAIQGKGGEQFF. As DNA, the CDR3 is TGTGCCATCCAGGGGAAGGGCGGTGAGCAGTTCTTC.